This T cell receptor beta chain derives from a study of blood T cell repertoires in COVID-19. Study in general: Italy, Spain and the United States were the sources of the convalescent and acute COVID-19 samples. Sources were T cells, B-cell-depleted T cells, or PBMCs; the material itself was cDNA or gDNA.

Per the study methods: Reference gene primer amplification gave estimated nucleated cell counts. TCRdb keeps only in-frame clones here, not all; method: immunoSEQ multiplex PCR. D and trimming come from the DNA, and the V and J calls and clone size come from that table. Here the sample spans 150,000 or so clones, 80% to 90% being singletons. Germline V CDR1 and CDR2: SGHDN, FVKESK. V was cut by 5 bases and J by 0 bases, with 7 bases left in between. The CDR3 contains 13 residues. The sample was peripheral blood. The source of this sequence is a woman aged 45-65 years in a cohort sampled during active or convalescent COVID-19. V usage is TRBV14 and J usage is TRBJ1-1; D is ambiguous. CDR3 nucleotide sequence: TGTGCCAGCAGCGTTACAATGAACACTGAAGCTTTCTTT. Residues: CASSVTMNTEAFF. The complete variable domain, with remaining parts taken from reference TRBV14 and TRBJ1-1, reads EAGVTQFPSHSVIEKGQTVTLRCDPISGHDNLYWYRRVMGKEIKFLLHFVKESKQDESGMPNNRFLAERTGGTYSTLKVQPAELEDSGVYFCASSVTMNTEAFFGQGTRLTVV.